These 30 T cell receptor beta chains came from one sample sequenced in a study of T cells in Graves' hyperthyroidism and ophthalmopathy (dated by TCRdb to between 2018 and 2021). Preparation of the library involved multiplex PCR. Sequencing instrument: Illumina HiSeq 2000. TCR beta CDR3 regions were amplified from RNA transcripts. The TCR CDR3 was subjected to a first round of RT-PCR using the HTBI primer set and the Qiagen OneStep RT-PCR kit. TCRdb took the public reads, trimmed them with fastp at Q25, ran MiXCR for clone calling and kept in-frame beta chains. Each record represents a unique CDR3 protein, reported with the most common genes and DNA among its rows. This sample has roughly 800,000 distinct CDR3 sequences in its table, and 38% of those were observed once. In total, the top ten clones hold more than 7% of the sample. Sequences were obtained from blood. Source of these receptors: a man aged 18 to 35 with Graves' hyperthyroidism.

This clonotype occurred many times. The J gene is TRBJ2-7, the V gene TRBV20-1; D is ambiguous. Germline CDR1 DFQATT, CDR2 SNEGSKA (reference sequence). Trimming took 0 bases from V and 6 from J, leaving 9 bases between them. CDR3 length equals 12 residues. Here the CDR3 reads CSARELVGEQYF. In nucleotides, the CDR3 is TGCAGTGCTAGAGAATTGGTAGGCGAGCAGTACTTC.

The chain is built from TRBV15 and TRBJ1-2, with 9 positions matching TRBD1. CDR3 length: 13 residues. CDR1 and CDR2 from the germline V gene are LNHNV and YYDKDF (reference sequence). With 5 bases clipped from V and 6 bases from J, the junction kept 4 bases outside the gene matches. CDR3 sequence: CATSRDRVDGYTF. In DNA, the CDR3 is TGTGCCACCAGCCGGGACAGGGTGGATGGCTACACCTTC.

The chain recombines TRBV5-5 with TRBJ2-5; no reliable D call. Germline loops: CDR1 SGHKS, CDR2 YYEKEE (reference sequence). The germline V and J ends were trimmed by 0 bases and 5 bases, with 14 bases remaining between them. CDR3 size: 15 residues. CDR3 in DNA: TGTGCCAGCAGCTTGGGAGAAGCAAGGTGGGAGACCCAGTACTTC. It encodes CASSLGEARWETQYF.

This clonotype was counted many times. The V call is TRBV7-2, the J call TRBJ1-1, with D unclear. The CDR3 has 12 residues. CDR1 and CDR2 (germline): SGHTA, FQGNSA. With 6 bases removed from V and 7 bases from J, the gap between germline ends came to 12 bases. CDR3 nucleotide sequence: TGTGCCAGCAGTCCCGCTCGGTATGAAGCTTTCTTT. It translates to CASSPARYEAFF.

This clonotype showed up just a few times. The chain is built from TRBV20-1 and TRBJ1-5; D remains unclear. From germline, CDR1 is DFQATT and CDR2 SNEGSKA (reference sequence). V was shortened by 3 bases and J by 0 bases, with 12 bases between the two germline ends. The CDR3 extends over 15 amino acids. In DNA form, the CDR3 reads TGCAGTGCTAGGGACCGGGAATATAGCAATCAGCCCCAGCATTTT. Translated, it gives CSARDREYSNQPQHF.

The genes are TRBV9 and TRBJ2-7, with 10 positions matching TRBD2. The CDR3 has 15 amino acids. Germline V gene sequence: CDR1 SGDLS, CDR2 YYNGEE. The V gene end was trimmed by 2 bases and the J gene end by 2 bases; junction bases not matched to a gene: 4. CDR3 nucleotides: TGTGCCAGCAGCGTCGGGACTAGCGAGACCTACGAGCAGTACTTC. Protein product: CASSVGTSETYEQYF.

The genes are TRBV29-1 and TRBJ2-3; 14 bases fit TRBD2. The CDR3 contains 16 residues. The germline CDR1 and CDR2 sequences are SQVTM and ANQGSEA. V gave up 7 bases and J gave up 4 bases; unmatched junction bases: 10. The chain's CDR3 is CSASGTSGRSADTQYF. The DNA for the CDR3 is TGCAGCGCATCCGGGACTAGCGGGAGAAGCGCAGATACGCAGTATTTT.

With regard to this clonotype: This could be a read error, since a much larger clone is one nucleotide away. This chain links TRBV20-1 with TRBJ1-4; 8 nucleotides agree with TRBD1. V lost 5 bases, J lost 7 bases, and 6 bases stayed unmatched. Germline values: CDR1 DFQATT, CDR2 SNEGSKA (reference sequence). The CDR3 has 13 amino acids. CDR3 loop: CSARRGQFEKLFF. The CDR3 DNA follows: TGCAGTGCTCGCAGGGGGCAGTTTGAAAAACTGTTTTTT.

This clonotype was seen many times. The rearrangement links TRBV12-3 or TRBV12-4 to TRBJ2-7, with a possible D match to TRBD2 (5 bases). CDR3 length equals 12 residues. Trimming pared 1 base from V and 6 bases from J, leaving 7 bases between. The chain's CDR3 is CASSLVGAEQYF. CDR3 in DNA: TGTGCCAGCAGTTTAGTGGGAGCCGAGCAGTACTTC.

The chain joins TRBV7-2 to TRBJ2-7; TRBD2 agrees at 8 bases. The junction had 13 bases not matched to a gene; V was cut back by 5 bases and J by 4 bases. The CDR3 runs to 16 residues. From germline, CDR1 is SGHTA and CDR2 FQGNSA. CDR3 in DNA: TGTGCCAGCAGCCGGCCAGGCGGGGGGCTAATATACGAGCAGTACTTC. Amino acid sequence: CASSRPGGGLIYEQYF.

Concerning this clonotype: A much larger clone lies one base from this, so it may be a read error. The chain has TRBV7-9 and TRBJ1-1, with a possible D match to TRBD1 (6 bases). Germline V gives CDR1 SEHNR, CDR2 FQNEAQ (reference sequence). V shed 4 bases and J shed 1 base, with 13 bases lying between them. This CDR3 contains 15 residues. CDR3 sequence (DNA): TGTGCCAGCAGCTCAAGGGGACACGGGAACACTGAAGCTTTCTTT. Amino acid sequence: CASSSRGHGNTEAFF.

A remark on this clonotype: Since a much larger clone is just one base distant, this may be a read error. The genes are TRBV7-4 and TRBJ1-1, with D unclear. The CDR3 covers 14 residues. V was clipped by 6 bases and J by 2 bases, with 13 bases between them. Looked up from germline, CDR1 is SGHVT and CDR2 is SQSDAQ. DNA for the CDR3: TGTGCCAGCAGTTATCCGGAGCCCAACACTGAAGCTTTCTTT. Protein product: CASSYPEPNTEAFF.

This clonotype came up many times. The V and J genes are TRBV5-6 and TRBJ1-2; D remains ambiguous. The V gene lost 3 bases and the J gene lost 8 bases, with 11 bases spanning the gap. The CDR3 covers 12 residues. The germline V gene encodes CDR1 SGHDT and CDR2 YYEEEE. The DNA for the CDR3 is TGTGCCAGCAGCTCGGATTTAGGAGGCTACACCTTC. Translation gives CASSSDLGGYTF.

The table lists this clonotype with many counts. This chain links TRBV12-3 or TRBV12-4 with TRBJ1-6; D is uncertain. V was trimmed by 7 bases and J by 10 bases, leaving 20 bases between them. The CDR3 is 15 amino acids. CDR3 amino acids: CASTKWKGIGSPLHF. CDR3 nucleotide sequence: TGTGCCAGCACCAAGTGGAAAGGAATTGGGTCACCCCTCCACTTT.

This clonotype has a count of ten or more. This chain joins TRBV29-1 and TRBJ2-5, with 10 nucleotides matching TRBD1. The CDR3 covers 15 residues. V dropped 6 bases and J dropped 5; count of bases not matched to a gene: 12. Germline V gene data show CDR1 as SQVTM and CDR2 as ANQGSEA. This CDR3 reads CSVRVGTGARETQYF. The CDR3 nucleotides are TGCAGCGTCAGAGTCGGGACAGGGGCTCGGGAGACCCAGTACTTC.

This clonotype was counted only a few times. The chain is built from TRBV7-9 and TRBJ2-5; D unclear. From germline, CDR1 is SEHNR and CDR2 FQNEAQ (reference sequence). The V gene lost 2 bases and the J gene lost 5 bases, with 15 bases spanning the gap. CDR3 length: 15 residues. As DNA, the CDR3 is TGTGCCAGCAGCTTATTTGACTCCTTATCGGAGACCCAGTACTTC. It is translated as CASSLFDSLSETQYF.

V is TRBV7-9 and J is TRBJ2-7; weak D call: TRBD1 (6 bases). Germline V gene data show CDR1 as SEHNR and CDR2 as FQNEAQ (reference sequence). This CDR3 region has 15 residues. V gave up 4 bases and J gave up 2 bases, with 15 bases separating them. This chain's CDR3 is CASSSVADSPYEQYF. The DNA of the CDR3 is TGTGCCAGCAGCTCAGTCGCGGACAGTCCCTACGAGCAGTACTTC.

V gene TRBV29-1 combines with J gene TRBJ1-2; D is possibly TRBD1 (5 bases). The V and J ends lost 8 bases and 5 bases respectively, with 15 bases between them. This CDR3 comprises 12 residues. From germline, CDR1 is SQVTM and CDR2 ANQGSEA. The CDR3 loop is CSLGDGSYGYTF. The CDR3 coding sequence is TGCAGCTTAGGGGACGGATCATATGGCTACACCTTC.

This clonotype was observed a handful of times. This sequence joins TRBV29-1 and TRBJ2-7; the match to TRBD2 covers 9 bases. CDR3 length equals 16 residues. V shed 7 bases and J 1 base; nucleotides not matched to a gene: 14. Germline V gene lookup returns CDR1 SQVTM and CDR2 ANQGSEA. The CDR3 protein is CSAGDLSGRESYEQYF. DNA for the CDR3: TGCAGCGCCGGGGACCTTAGCGGGAGAGAGTCCTACGAGCAGTACTTC.

Comment on this clonotype: A much larger clone differs by one base, so this may be a read error. The J gene is TRBJ2-7, the V gene TRBV7-2; no clear D gene. The germline CDR1 and CDR2 sequences are SGHTA and FQGNSA. CDR3 size: 13 residues. DNA of the CDR3: TGTGCCGGCAGCTCCCGCGTTTCCTACGAGCAGTACTTC. Its protein is CAGSSRVSYEQYF. Complete variable domain (other parts from reference TRBV7-2 and TRBJ2-7): GAGVSQSPSNKVTEKGKDVELRCDPISGHTALYWYRQSLGQGLEFLIYFQGNSAPDKSGLPSDRFSAERTGGSVSTLTIQRTQQEDSAVYLCAGSSRVSYEQYFGPGTRLTVT.

The V and J genes are TRBV6-1 and TRBJ1-2, with D hard to call. This CDR3 region has 13 residues. V lost 5 bases, J lost 6 bases, and 13 bases lay in between. The V gene's germline CDR1 is MNHNS and CDR2 SASEGT. CDR3 protein: CASSFRTSDGYTF. The CDR3 DNA sequence: TGTGCCAGCAGTTTCCGGACTTCCGATGGCTACACCTTC.

This clonotype has just a few counts. V is TRBV7-8 and J is TRBJ2-5; TRBD1 agrees at 7 bases. The CDR3 is 14 residues long. The germline gives CDR1 SGHVS, CDR2 FQNEAQ. The ends lost 5 bases at V and 5 bases at J; junction bases unmatched: 8. CDR3 region: CASSDPQGVETQYF. In DNA form, the CDR3 reads TGTGCCAGCAGCGATCCCCAGGGGGTCGAGACCCAGTACTTC. Supplemented by reference TRBV7-8 and TRBJ2-5, the full variable domain reads GAGVSQSPRYKVAKRGQDVALRCDPISGHVSLFWYQQALGQGPEFLTYFQNEAQLDKSGLPSDRFFAERPEGSVSTLKIQRTQQEDSAVYLCASSDPQGVETQYFGPGTRLLVL.

This clonotype was picked up a small number of times. The gene calls are TRBV5-1 and TRBJ2-7; D possibly corresponds to TRBD2 (6 bases). This CDR3 has 14 amino acids. The V end was cut by 4 bases, the J end by 3 bases, with 14 bases between. Germline V gene lookup returns CDR1 SGHRS and CDR2 YFSETQ. The CDR3 coding sequence is TGCGCCAGCAGCCCGGCCGTGCGGGACTACGAGCAGTACTTC. Its protein is CASSPAVRDYEQYF. Variable domain in full (rest from reference TRBV5-1 and TRBJ2-7): KAGVTQTPRYLIKTRGQQVTLSCSPISGHRSVSWYQQTPGQGLQFLFEYFSETQRNKGNFPGRFSGRQFSNSRSEMNVSTLELGDSALYLCASSPAVRDYEQYFGPGTRLTVT.

This clonotype was seen ten or more times. This chain uses TRBV7-9 with TRBJ1-2; 7 bases align to TRBD1. This CDR3 has 14 residues. Germline CDR1 SEHNR, CDR2 FQNEAQ (reference sequence). The junction had 6 bases not matched to a gene; V was cut back by 4 bases and J by 4 bases. Written as DNA, the CDR3 is TGTGCCAGCAGCTCAGCCGACAGGGCCTATGGCTACACCTTC. It is translated as CASSSADRAYGYTF.

This clonotype was seen at least ten times. The CDR3, as DNA: TGTGCCAGATCTCTTGGAAACACCATATATTTT. It yields the protein CARSLGNTIYF. The gene calls are TRBV2 and TRBJ1-3; D is undetermined. Deletions cut 9 bases from V and 3 bases from J, with 6 bases between. CDR1 and CDR2 from the germline V gene are SNHLY and FYNNEI. The length of the CDR3 is 11 residues.

A note on this clonotype: This may stem from a read error, because a much larger clone lies one nucleotide away. This rearrangement joins TRBV25-1 to TRBJ1-6; 7 bases line up with TRBD1. The CDR3 loop spans 15 amino acids. Germline CDR1 reads MGHDK; CDR2 reads SYGVNS. The ends lost 6 bases at V and 9 bases at J; junction bases unmatched: 11. CDR3 DNA: TGTGCCAGCAGCGTAGATCCAGGGGGGAGTTCACCCCTCCACTTT. Protein product: CASSVDPGGSSPLHF.

This clonotype was observed many times. The CDR3 sequence: CSAPQEGPEAFF. The CDR3 nucleotides read TGCAGTGCTCCCCAGGAGGGGCCTGAAGCTTTCTTT. This chain connects TRBV20-1 to TRBJ1-1; a possible D gene is TRBD1 (5 bases). The CDR3 is 12 residues long. V was cut by 5 bases and J by 6 bases, with 13 bases left in between. Germline loops: CDR1 DFQATT, CDR2 SNEGSKA (reference sequence).

This clonotype was picked up one time. The rearrangement uses TRBV6-5 and TRBJ1-1; tentative D call: TRBD1 (5 bases). Trimming shortened V by 7 bases and J by 8 bases, and 17 bases separated the two germline ends. The CDR3 spans 13 residues. The germline gives CDR1 MNHEY, CDR2 SVGAGI. CDR3 protein: CASKEEGRGEAFF. The CDR3 DNA is TGTGCCAGCAAGGAGGAGGGGCGGGGGGAAGCTTTCTTT.

The CDR3 DNA sequence: TGTGCCAGCAGAAAAATACTCACCTCTGAAGCTTTCTTT. Translation gives CASRKILTSEAFF. The rearrangement joins TRBV7-9 to TRBJ1-1; no definite D call. V gave up 6 bases and J gave up 6 bases, with 14 bases separating them. The CDR3 is 13 residues long. Germline CDR1 reads SEHNR; CDR2 reads FQNEAQ (reference sequence).

This clonotype was observed at least ten times. The chain uses TRBV10-3 and TRBJ1-2; D not resolved. V was trimmed by 0 bases and J by 8 bases, leaving 10 bases between them. Germline-derived CDR1 and CDR2 are ENHRY and SYGVKD. CDR3 length: 13 amino acids. This CDR3 reads CAISESEERGYTF. The CDR3 DNA reads as TGTGCCATCAGTGAGTCGGAAGAGAGAGGCTACACCTTC.